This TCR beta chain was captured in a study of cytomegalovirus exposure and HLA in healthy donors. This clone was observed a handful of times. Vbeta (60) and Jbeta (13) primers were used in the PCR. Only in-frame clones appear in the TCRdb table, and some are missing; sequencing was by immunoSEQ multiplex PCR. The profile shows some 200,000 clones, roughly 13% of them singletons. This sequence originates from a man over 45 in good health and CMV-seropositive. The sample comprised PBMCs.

The CDR3 sequence is CASSETGDPNEKLFF. As DNA, the CDR3 is TGTGCCAGCAGTGAGACAGGGGACCCTAATGAAAAACTGTTTTTT. V gene TRBV2 combines with J gene TRBJ1-4, with 8 bases aligning to TRBD1. V was clipped by 3 bases and J by 3 bases; unmatched bases: 3. CDR1 is SNHLY and CDR2 is FYNNEI in the germline V gene. The CDR3 has 15 amino acids.